These 20 T cell receptor beta chains came from one sample sequenced in a study of PD-1 blockade in classical Hodgkin lymphoma (dated by TCRdb to about 2020). The sample's time point, from its label and the paper: newly diagnosed, previously untreated cHL patient sample. Receptors were amplified or captured by the immunoSEQ multiplex PCR assay. Not all clones reach the TCRdb copy of this immuneACCESS table, which keeps in-frame sequences only. Checked studies attribute under half of the gap to unresolved V genes and leave the rest unexplained. The sample table contains about 33,000 clones; only one count was recorded for 94% of them. The ten largest clones take up over 2% of the sample. Material: peripheral blood mononuclear cells (PBMCs). All receptors derive from a human donor with classical Hodgkin lymphoma.

This chain uses TRBV18 with TRBJ1-5; no definite D call. Germline V CDR1 and CDR2: KGHSH, LQKENI. With 5 bases removed from V and 3 bases from J, the gap between germline ends came to 11 bases. CDR3 length: 14 residues. The DNA of the CDR3 is TGTGCCAGCTCAGAGGACTCCCCCAATCAGCCCCAGCATTTT. It yields the protein CASSEDSPNQPQHF.

The rearrangement uses TRBV6-1 and TRBJ1-5, with D tentatively TRBD1 (5 bases). This CDR3 has 16 residues. CDR1 and CDR2 (germline): MNHNS, SASEGT. The germline V and J ends were trimmed by 3 bases and 7 bases, with 19 bases remaining between them. The CDR3 DNA reads as TGTGCCAGCAGTGACGAATGGGGGTCTTTCATACAGCCCCAGCATTTT. Protein: CASSDEWGSFIQPQHF.

The chain combines TRBV2 with TRBJ2-7, with TRBD1 matching over 9 bases. This CDR3 is built from 15 residues. The germline gives CDR1 SNHLY, CDR2 FYNNEI. J lost 7 bases, V lost 1 base, and 8 bases had no gene match. The CDR3 coding sequence is TGTGCCAGCAGTGAAGGAGTGACAGGGGGTTATGAGCAGTACTTC. This translates into CASSEGVTGGYEQYF.

V and J are TRBV7-9 and TRBJ1-2, with D uncertain. Deletions cut 4 bases from V and 3 bases from J, with 6 bases between. This CDR3 region has 12 residues. Germline V gene sequence: CDR1 SEHNR, CDR2 FQNEAQ (reference sequence). CDR3 amino acids: CASSSEDYGYTF. The CDR3 nucleotides are TGTGCCAGCAGCTCAGAAGACTATGGCTACACCTTC.

Details on this clone: One end of the junction does not line up with germline, which may come from a read error. This chain joins TRBV7-7 and TRBJ2-1, with a weak D call TRBD2 (7 bases). The CDR3 spans 16 residues. Germline values: CDR1 SSHAT, CDR2 FNYEAQ (reference sequence). CDR3 in amino acids: CASSKEGGGLYNEQFF. CDR3 bases: TGTGCTAGCAGCAAAGAGGGGGGGGGCTTATACAATGAGCAGTTCTTC.

The V and J genes are TRBV6-1 and TRBJ2-5; 9 bases fit TRBD1. The germline gives CDR1 MNHNS, CDR2 SASEGT. V lost 6 bases and J lost 4; bases outside the gene matches: 6. The CDR3 consists of 14 residues. The chain's CDR3 is CASRVQGATETQYF. The CDR3 region has the DNA TGTGCCAGCAGGGTACAGGGGGCCACAGAGACCCAGTACTTC.

V gene TRBV5-6 combines with J gene TRBJ1-1, with 8 positions matching TRBD1. Germline-derived CDR1 and CDR2 are SGHDT and YYEEEE. J lost 2 bases, V lost 0 bases, and 3 bases had no gene match. This CDR3 region has 15 residues. CDR3 nucleotides: TGTGCCAGCAGCTTGGACAGGGGGATTAACACTGAAGCTTTCTTT. Amino acid sequence: CASSLDRGINTEAFF.

The chain combines TRBV5-5 with TRBJ2-1, with D possibly TRBD2 on 5 matching bases. The CDR3 runs to 15 residues. Trimming cost V 6 bases and J 2 bases, with 15 bases left between them. In germline, CDR1 is SGHKS, CDR2 YYEKEE (reference sequence). DNA for the CDR3: TGTGCCAGCAACACTAGGGCTTCCACCTACAATGAGCAGTTCTTC. Its protein product is CASNTRASTYNEQFF. Complete variable domain (other parts from reference TRBV5-5 and TRBJ2-1): DAGVTQSPTHLIKTRGQQVTLRCSPISGHKSVSWYQQVLGQGPQFIFQYYEKEERGRGNFPDRFSARQFPNYSSELNVNALLLGDSALYLCASNTRASTYNEQFFGPGTRLTVL.

The chain combines TRBV7-2 with TRBJ2-1, with a possible D match to TRBD1 (5 bases). Between the trimmed V and J ends, which lost 6 bases and 10 bases, there was a span of 16 bases. The CDR3 has 13 amino acids. Germline CDR1 is SGHTA and CDR2 is FQGNSA. The CDR3 loop is CASRGEARFEQFF. Written as DNA, the CDR3 is TGTGCCAGCAGAGGGGAAGCGCGATTCGAGCAGTTCTTC.

This clone has a single count. For the CDR3, the DNA is TGTGCCAGCAGCCCCGTGGGGATCACCTACGAGCAGTACTTC. It translates to CASSPVGITYEQYF. The J gene is TRBJ2-7, the V gene TRBV6-6; no clear D. This CDR3 comprises 14 residues. CDR1 and CDR2 (germline): MNHNY, SVGAGI (reference sequence). V lost 6 bases, J lost 2 bases, and 14 bases lay in between.

V usage is TRBV9 and J usage is TRBJ2-2, with TRBD1 matching over 12 bases. Unmatched junction bases numbered 7, after V lost 1 base and J lost 3 bases. CDR1 is SGDLS and CDR2 is YYNGEE in the germline V gene. The CDR3 covers 18 residues. The CDR3 sequence is CASSVRDRGQSDTGELFF. The CDR3 DNA reads TGTGCCAGCAGCGTACGGGACAGGGGGCAGTCTGACACCGGGGAGCTGTTTTTT.

In its sample, this clone was seen once. The rearrangement joins TRBV5-5 to TRBJ2-5, with TRBD2 matching over 11 bases. The junction had 9 bases not matched to a gene; V was cut back by 1 base and J by 4 bases. The CDR3 loop spans 17 amino acids. The germline gives CDR1 SGHKS, CDR2 YYEKEE (reference sequence). The CDR3 DNA sequence: TGTGCCAGCAGCTTGCGTCTTAGCGGGGGGGCCGGAGAGACCCAGTACTTC. It is translated as CASSLRLSGGAGETQYF.

This clone was seen only once. This chain connects TRBV27 to TRBJ2-3, with TRBD1 matching over 7 bases. Germline V gene sequence: CDR1 MNHEY, CDR2 SMNVEV (reference sequence). The CDR3 consists of 14 residues. The V gene end was trimmed by 8 bases and the J gene end by 2 bases; junction bases not matched to a gene: 7. The CDR3 spells CASQKGQITDTQYF. CDR3 coding DNA: TGTGCCAGCCAGAAGGGACAGATCACAGATACGCAGTATTTT.

This sequence joins TRBV5-4 and TRBJ1-1; maybe TRBD1 (5 bases). Deletions cut 5 bases from V and 0 bases from J, with 11 bases between. The CDR3 length is 14 residues. Looked up from germline, CDR1 is SGHNT and CDR2 is YYREEE (reference sequence). CDR3 residues: CASSLGPLNTEAFF. The CDR3 DNA reads as TGTGCCAGCAGTCTGGGGCCTCTGAACACTGAAGCTTTCTTT.

The genes are TRBV27 and TRBJ1-1; a weak D match, TRBD1 (6 bases). Trimming shortened V by 1 base and J by 5 bases, and 17 bases separated the two germline ends. The CDR3 spans 16 residues. Per the germline V gene, CDR1 is MNHEY and CDR2 is SMNVEV (reference sequence). The CDR3 nucleotides read TGTGCCAGCAGTTTATATCCAGGGGCCTTGGGGACTGAAGCTTTCTTT. Its protein is CASSLYPGALGTEAFF.

This sequence joins TRBV19 and TRBJ1-1, with D uncertain. Trimming removed 3 bases from V and 9 bases from J, with 11 bases in between. There are 12 residues in the CDR3. Germline loops: CDR1 LNHDA, CDR2 SQIVND (reference sequence). The CDR3 DNA is TGTGCCAGTAGTATCTACGAGACCCAAGCTTTCTTT. Translating gives CASSIYETQAFF.

This rearrangement joins TRBV7-9 to TRBJ1-1, with 8 nucleotides matching TRBD1. Per germline, CDR1 SEHNR and CDR2 FQNEAQ (reference sequence). V lost 4 bases and J lost 4; bases outside the gene matches: 8. The CDR3 spans 15 residues. CDR3 nucleotides: TGTGCCAGCAGCTCCCCGGACAGGGACGGCACTGAAGCTTTCTTT. Its translation is CASSSPDRDGTEAFF. The entire variable domain, with the rest obtained from reference TRBV7-9 and TRBJ1-1, is as follows: DTGVSQNPRHKITKRGQNVTFRCDPISEHNRLYWYRQTLGQGPEFLTYFQNEAQLEKSRLLSDRFSAERPKGSFSTLEIQRTEQGDSAMYLCASSSPDRDGTEAFFGQGTRLTVV.

J is TRBJ1-4 and V is TRBV15; D is perhaps TRBD1 (5 bases). V dropped 1 base and J dropped 8 bases, with 17 bases sitting between them. The length of the CDR3 is 16 residues. In germline, CDR1 is LNHNV, CDR2 YYDKDF (reference sequence). The chain's CDR3 is CATSRGDGGWDEKLFF. As DNA, the CDR3 is TGTGCCACCAGCAGAGGGGACGGAGGATGGGACGAAAAACTGTTTTTT.

The rearrangement uses TRBV7-9 and TRBJ1-4; D not certain. V shed 1 base and J shed 5 bases, with 8 bases lying between them. The CDR3 consists of 14 residues. CDR1 and CDR2 from the germline V gene are SEHNR and FQNEAQ (reference sequence). The CDR3 nucleotides are TGTGCCAGCAGCTTAGGACAAGCAAATGAAAAACTGTTTTTT. Its translation is CASSLGQANEKLFF. Full variable domain (rest looked up from reference TRBV7-9 and TRBJ1-4): DTGVSQNPRHKITKRGQNVTFRCDPISEHNRLYWYRQTLGQGPEFLTYFQNEAQLEKSRLLSDRFSAERPKGSFSTLEIQRTEQGDSAMYLCASSLGQANEKLFFGSGTQLSVL.

CDR3 nucleotide sequence: TGCAGCGTTGAGAGGACCGTATATGGCTACACCTTC. Protein: CSVERTVYGYTF. This chain connects TRBV29-1 to TRBJ1-2; D unclear. The CDR3 sequence is 12 residues long. Germline V gene lookup returns CDR1 SQVTM and CDR2 ANQGSEA. The V end lost 3 bases, the J end lost 5 bases, and 10 bases lay between the germline ends.